This passage covers 15 T cell receptor beta chains from one sample sequenced in a study of T cells after yellow fever vaccination. TCRdb processed the 5' RACE reads anew with MiXCR; each CDR3 protein has one entry. Of hundreds of thousands of distinct CDR3 sequences listed, over 9% are singletons. Here the sequenced sample was PBMCs, taken on the day of the yellow fever booster vaccination. The receptors were gathered from a man aged 25-40 years who received the YFV17D yellow fever vaccine.

This clonotype was seen only once. The rearrangement joins TRBV4-2 to TRBJ2-5; 12 nucleotides agree with TRBD2. Germline V gene lookup returns CDR1 LGHNA and CDR2 YNFKEQ. Trimming removed 3 bases from V and 2 bases from J; junction bases left unmatched: 10. This CDR3 is 18 amino acids long. Written as DNA, the CDR3 is TGTGCCAGCAGCCAGGGCGGGAGACTAGCGGGAGCACAAGAGACCCAGTACTTC. Translation gives CASSQGGRLAGAQETQYF.

This clonotype was seen many times. The rearrangement joins TRBV7-7 to TRBJ2-2; D remains ambiguous. CDR1 and CDR2 (germline): SSHAT, FNYEAQ (reference sequence). The V end lost 3 bases, the J end lost 4 bases, and 6 bases lay between the germline ends. The CDR3 covers 13 residues. The CDR3, as DNA: TGTGCCAGCAGCTTTTTAGGCACCGGGGAGCTGTTTTTT. This gives the protein CASSFLGTGELFF.

The chain links TRBV5-1 to TRBJ2-6; D uncertain. Germline V gene data show CDR1 as SGHRS and CDR2 as YFSETQ. CDR3 length: 15 residues. V shed 0 bases and J shed 9 bases, with 13 bases lying between them. The CDR3, as DNA: TGCGCCAGCAGCTTGGGAGGAGCCCACGTCAACGTCCTGACTTTC. This translates into CASSLGGAHVNVLTF.

J is TRBJ2-5 and V is TRBV3-1; weak D call: TRBD2 (5 bases). V gave up 4 bases and J gave up 5 bases, with 14 bases separating them. Germline V lookup: CDR1 LGHDT, CDR2 YNNKEL (reference sequence). This CDR3 has 14 residues. The CDR3 loop is CASSPLEARETQYF. For the CDR3, the DNA is TGTGCCAGCAGCCCGCTGGAGGCGCGGGAGACCCAGTACTTC.

The V call is TRBV5-1, the J call TRBJ1-4, with 7 bases that match TRBD1. With V trimmed by 4 bases and J by 5 bases, 8 bases remained unmatched. This CDR3 spans 15 amino acids. CDR1 is SGHRS and CDR2 is YFSETQ in the germline V gene. The chain's CDR3 is CASSATGEKNEKLFF. CDR3 coding DNA: TGCGCCAGCAGCGCTACAGGGGAGAAGAATGAAAAACTGTTTTTT.

The V gene is TRBV7-9, the J gene TRBJ2-1; D possibly corresponds to TRBD2 (5 bases). V lost 1 base to trimming and J lost 0 bases, with 10 bases between them. This CDR3 is built from 16 residues. CDR1 and CDR2 from the germline V gene are SEHNR and FQNEAQ (reference sequence). The CDR3 reads CASSLGESGSYNEQFF. CDR3 in DNA: TGTGCCAGCAGCTTAGGGGAGAGCGGCTCCTACAATGAGCAGTTCTTC.

The gene calls are TRBV5-6 and TRBJ2-7, with D possibly TRBD2 on 6 matching bases. This CDR3 has 16 residues. Germline V gene sequence: CDR1 SGHDT, CDR2 YYEEEE. V was clipped by 4 bases and J by 8 bases, with 25 bases between them. This CDR3 is CASSVTGTARAWQQYF. DNA for the CDR3: TGTGCCAGCAGCGTTACCGGGACTGCCAGGGCTTGGCAGCAGTACTTC.

The V gene is TRBV6-2 or TRBV6-3, the J gene TRBJ2-3; D is perhaps TRBD2 (6 bases). The length of the CDR3 is 14 residues. V was pared by 5 bases and J by 3 bases, with 12 bases between. Looked up from germline, CDR1 is MNHEY and CDR2 is SVGEGT. DNA for the CDR3: TGTGCCAGCAGTCAAAACCTAGCGACAGATACGCAGTATTTT. Encoded protein: CASSQNLATDTQYF.

There are a few counts of this clonotype. The rearrangement uses TRBV7-2 and TRBJ2-1; 7 bases line up with TRBD1. Trimming took 6 bases from V and 8 from J; bases not matched to a gene: 4. The CDR3 consists of 12 residues. In germline, CDR1 is SGHTA, CDR2 FQGNSA. This chain's CDR3 is CASRVGQDEQFF. Here the CDR3 DNA reads TGTGCCAGCAGGGTTGGACAGGATGAGCAGTTCTTC.

The table lists this clonotype with many counts. The rearrangement joins TRBV29-1 to TRBJ2-5, with TRBD2 identical over 14 bases. The CDR3 totals 15 residues. Per germline, CDR1 SQVTM and CDR2 ANQGSEA. V was clipped by 4 bases and J by 5 bases; unmatched bases: 6. CDR3 DNA: TGCAGCGTTGGACTAGCGGGAGGGCCGCGGGAGACCCAGTACTTC. This gives the protein CSVGLAGGPRETQYF.

This chain uses TRBV10-3 with TRBJ2-2; possible D gene TRBD1, 6 bases. V lost 7 bases, J lost 0 bases, and 9 bases lay in between. CDR1 ENHRY and CDR2 SYGVKD come from the germline V gene. The CDR3 totals 14 residues. The CDR3 DNA follows: TGTGCCATCAATCAGGGGACGAACACCGGGGAGCTGTTTTTT. Amino acids: CAINQGTNTGELFF.

Many counts were recorded for this clonotype. The CDR3 DNA follows: TGTGCCAGCAGGCCGGGCCTTACAGGGGAGCAGTTCTTC. Translated, it gives CASRPGLTGEQFF. The genes are TRBV9 and TRBJ2-1; possible D gene TRBD1, 6 bases. Germline-derived CDR1 and CDR2 are SGDLS and YYNGEE. V was shortened by 5 bases and J by 10 bases, with 16 bases between the two germline ends. This CDR3 is 13 amino acids long.

Concerning this clonotype itself: The junction departs from the called germline gene at one end, perhaps through a read error. The gene calls are TRBV7-9 and TRBJ1-1; a weak D match, TRBD1 (6 bases). CDR1 SEHNR and CDR2 FQNEAQ come from the germline V gene (reference sequence). This CDR3 has 10 residues. The CDR3 coding sequence is TGTGCCAGCAGTCCAGACAGGTACCCATTT. This codes for CASSPDRYPF. The complete variable domain, with remaining parts taken from reference TRBV7-9 and TRBJ1-1, reads DTGVSQNPRHKITKRGQNVTFRCDPISEHNRLYWYRQTLGQGPEFLTYFQNEAQLEKSRLLSDRFSAERPKGSFSTLEIQRTEQGDSAMYLCASSPDRYPFGQGTRLTVV.

This clonotype has just one count. One end of the junction varies from germline; a read error may be responsible. The chain is built from TRBV20-1 and TRBJ2-3; D might be TRBD2 (6 bases). Germline CDR1 DFQATT, CDR2 SNEGSKA (reference sequence). The CDR3 spans 16 residues. CDR3 region: CCARPIAELFTDTQYF. For the CDR3, the DNA is TGCTGTGCTAGACCGATAGCGGAGCTTTTCACAGATACGCAGTATTTT.

This clonotype was counted between two and nine times. The chain combines TRBV7-9 with TRBJ2-1; 7 nucleotides line up with TRBD2. This CDR3 is 16 amino acids long. Trimming took 1 base from V and 0 from J; bases not matched to a gene: 3. Germline CDR1 SEHNR, CDR2 FQNEAQ (reference sequence). The CDR3 is CASSLERGSSYNEQFF. DNA for the CDR3: TGTGCCAGCAGCTTAGAGCGGGGTAGCTCCTACAATGAGCAGTTCTTC.